The sequence of this T cell receptor beta chain was determined in a study of neurological immune-mediated disorders. This clonotype has a count of ten or more. Time point indicated: technical triplicate 3. The CDR3 sequence is 13 residues long. The ends lost 4 bases at V and 8 bases at J; junction bases unmatched: 5. Looked up from germline, CDR1 is SGHRS and CDR2 is YFSETQ. TCRdb used MiXCR to reprocess the 5' RACE reads, holding one entry per CDR3 protein. This repertoire shows tens of thousands of distinct CDR3 sequences, 16% found once; its top ten account for around 5.2%. The rearrangement joins TRBV5-1 to TRBJ1-2, with 10 bases aligning to TRBD1. Sequencing used CD4+ T cells from blood. The clonotype was recovered from a female donor with HTLV-1-associated myelopathy (HAM/TSP). The CDR3 protein is CASSAETGGGYTF. In DNA form, the CDR3 reads TGCGCCAGCAGCGCCGAGACAGGGGGCGGCTACACCTTC.